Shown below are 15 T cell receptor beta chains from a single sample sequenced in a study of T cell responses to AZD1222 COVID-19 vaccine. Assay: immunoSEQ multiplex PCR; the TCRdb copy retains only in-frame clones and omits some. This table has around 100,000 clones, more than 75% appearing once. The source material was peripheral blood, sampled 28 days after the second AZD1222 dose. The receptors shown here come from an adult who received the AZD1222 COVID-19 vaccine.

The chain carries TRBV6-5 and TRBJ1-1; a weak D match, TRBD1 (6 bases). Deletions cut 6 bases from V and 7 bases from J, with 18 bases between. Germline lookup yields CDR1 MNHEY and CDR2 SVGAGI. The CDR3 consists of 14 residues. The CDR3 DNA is TGTGCCAGCAGCCCGAGACAGGCTTGGGGTGAAGCTTTCTTT. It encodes CASSPRQAWGEAFF.

The CDR3 sequence: CASSHGTMRNGANVLTF. The CDR3 DNA follows: TGTGCCAGCAGCCACGGGACAATGAGGAATGGGGCCAACGTCCTGACTTTC. The J gene is TRBJ2-6, the V gene TRBV3-1 (or the pseudogene TRBV3-2), with D tentatively TRBD1 (6 bases). V was trimmed by 3 bases and J by 3 bases, leaving 15 bases between them. Per the germline V gene, CDR1 is LGHDT and CDR2 is YNNKEL (reference sequence). The CDR3 extends over 17 amino acids.

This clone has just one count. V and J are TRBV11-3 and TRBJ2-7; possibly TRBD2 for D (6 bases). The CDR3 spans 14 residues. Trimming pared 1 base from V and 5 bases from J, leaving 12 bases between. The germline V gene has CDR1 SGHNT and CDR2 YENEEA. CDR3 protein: CASSLARESHEQYF. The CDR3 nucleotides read TGTGCCAGCAGCTTAGCACGGGAGTCCCACGAGCAGTACTTC.

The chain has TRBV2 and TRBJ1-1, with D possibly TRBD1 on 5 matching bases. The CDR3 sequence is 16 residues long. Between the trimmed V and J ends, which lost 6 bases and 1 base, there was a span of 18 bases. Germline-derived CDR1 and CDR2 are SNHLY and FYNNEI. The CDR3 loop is CASSKKGRVENTEAFF. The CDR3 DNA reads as TGTGCCAGCAGCAAAAAGGGACGGGTGGAGAACACTGAAGCTTTCTTT.

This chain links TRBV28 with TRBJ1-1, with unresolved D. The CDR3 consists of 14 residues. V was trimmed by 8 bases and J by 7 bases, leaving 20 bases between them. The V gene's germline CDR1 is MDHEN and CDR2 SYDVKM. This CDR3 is CASVGYFAGDEAFF. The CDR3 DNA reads TGTGCCAGCGTCGGTTATTTTGCGGGCGATGAAGCTTTCTTT.

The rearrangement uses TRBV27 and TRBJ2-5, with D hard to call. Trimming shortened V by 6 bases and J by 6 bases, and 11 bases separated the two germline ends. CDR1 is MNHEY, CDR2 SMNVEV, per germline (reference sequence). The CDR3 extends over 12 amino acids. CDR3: CASSRPGQTQYF. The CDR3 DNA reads TGTGCCAGCAGCCGACCAGGTCAGACCCAGTACTTC.

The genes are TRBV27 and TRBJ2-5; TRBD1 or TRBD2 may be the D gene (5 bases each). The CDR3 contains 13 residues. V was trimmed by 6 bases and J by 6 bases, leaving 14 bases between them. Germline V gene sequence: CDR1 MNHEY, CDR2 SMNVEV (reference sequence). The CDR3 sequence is CASRPFGGKTQYF. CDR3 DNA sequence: TGTGCCAGCAGACCCTTTGGGGGAAAGACCCAGTACTTC.

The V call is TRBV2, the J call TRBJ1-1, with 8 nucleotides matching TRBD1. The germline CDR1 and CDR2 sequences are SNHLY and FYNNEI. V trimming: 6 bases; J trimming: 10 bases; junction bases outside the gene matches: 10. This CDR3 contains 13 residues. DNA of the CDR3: TGTGCCAGCAGACCTGGACAGGGACCACGAGCTTTCTTT. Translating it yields CASRPGQGPRAFF.

CDR3 DNA sequence: TGTGCCAGCAGCTCCGACCGGACTAGTTACATTCAGTACTTC. Its translation is CASSSDRTSYIQYF. The chain combines TRBV7-2 with TRBJ2-4; 7 bases are a match to TRBD2. This CDR3 has 14 amino acids. The ends lost 4 bases at V and 8 bases at J; junction bases unmatched: 8. Germline V gene lookup returns CDR1 SGHTA and CDR2 FQGNSA.

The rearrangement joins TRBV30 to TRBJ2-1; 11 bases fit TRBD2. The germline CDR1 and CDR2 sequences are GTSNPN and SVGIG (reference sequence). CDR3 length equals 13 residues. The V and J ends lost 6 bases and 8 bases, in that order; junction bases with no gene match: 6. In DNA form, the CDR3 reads TGTGCCTGTTTAGCGGGAGGGCGTCATGAGCAGTTCTTC. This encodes CACLAGGRHEQFF. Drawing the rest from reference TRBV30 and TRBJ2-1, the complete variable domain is SQTIHQWPATLVQPVGSPLSLECTVEGTSNPNLYWYRQAAGRGLQLLFYSVGIGQISSEVPQNLSASRPQDRQFILSSKKLLLSDSGFYLCACLAGGRHEQFFGPGTRLTVL.

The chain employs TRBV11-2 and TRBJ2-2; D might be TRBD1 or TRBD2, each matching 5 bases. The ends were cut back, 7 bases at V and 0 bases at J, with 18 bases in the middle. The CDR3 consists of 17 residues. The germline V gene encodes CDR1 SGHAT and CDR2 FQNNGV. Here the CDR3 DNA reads TGTGCCAGCAATGGGGAGATCTGGGGGACGAACACCGGGGAGCTGTTTTTT. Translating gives CASNGEIWGTNTGELFF.

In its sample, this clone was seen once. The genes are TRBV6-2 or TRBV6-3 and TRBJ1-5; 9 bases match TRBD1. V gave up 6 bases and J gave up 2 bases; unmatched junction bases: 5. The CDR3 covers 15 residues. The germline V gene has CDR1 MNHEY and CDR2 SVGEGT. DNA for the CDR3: TGTGCCAGCAGCATACAGGGGGCAGGCAATCAGCCCCAGCATTTT. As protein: CASSIQGAGNQPQHF.

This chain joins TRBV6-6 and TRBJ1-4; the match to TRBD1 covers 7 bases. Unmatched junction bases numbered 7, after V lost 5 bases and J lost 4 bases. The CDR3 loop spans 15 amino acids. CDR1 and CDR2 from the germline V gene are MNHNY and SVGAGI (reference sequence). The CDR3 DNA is TGTGCCAGCAGTCCCGGGACAGTAGATAATGAAAAACTGTTTTTT. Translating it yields CASSPGTVDNEKLFF.

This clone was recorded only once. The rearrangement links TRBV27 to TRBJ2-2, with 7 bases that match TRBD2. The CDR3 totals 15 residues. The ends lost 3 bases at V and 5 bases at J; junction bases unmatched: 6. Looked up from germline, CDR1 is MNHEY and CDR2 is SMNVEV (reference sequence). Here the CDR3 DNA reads TGTGCCAGCAGTTTGCGCGGGAGTGGGACCGGGGAGCTGTTTTTT. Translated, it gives CASSLRGSGTGELFF.

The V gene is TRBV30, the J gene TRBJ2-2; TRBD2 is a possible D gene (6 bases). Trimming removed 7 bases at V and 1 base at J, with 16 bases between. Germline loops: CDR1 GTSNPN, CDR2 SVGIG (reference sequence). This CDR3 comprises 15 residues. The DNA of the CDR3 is TGTGCCTCCCCCCCCGCAGCGGGGAACACCGGGGAGCTGTTTTTT. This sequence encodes CASPPAAGNTGELFF.